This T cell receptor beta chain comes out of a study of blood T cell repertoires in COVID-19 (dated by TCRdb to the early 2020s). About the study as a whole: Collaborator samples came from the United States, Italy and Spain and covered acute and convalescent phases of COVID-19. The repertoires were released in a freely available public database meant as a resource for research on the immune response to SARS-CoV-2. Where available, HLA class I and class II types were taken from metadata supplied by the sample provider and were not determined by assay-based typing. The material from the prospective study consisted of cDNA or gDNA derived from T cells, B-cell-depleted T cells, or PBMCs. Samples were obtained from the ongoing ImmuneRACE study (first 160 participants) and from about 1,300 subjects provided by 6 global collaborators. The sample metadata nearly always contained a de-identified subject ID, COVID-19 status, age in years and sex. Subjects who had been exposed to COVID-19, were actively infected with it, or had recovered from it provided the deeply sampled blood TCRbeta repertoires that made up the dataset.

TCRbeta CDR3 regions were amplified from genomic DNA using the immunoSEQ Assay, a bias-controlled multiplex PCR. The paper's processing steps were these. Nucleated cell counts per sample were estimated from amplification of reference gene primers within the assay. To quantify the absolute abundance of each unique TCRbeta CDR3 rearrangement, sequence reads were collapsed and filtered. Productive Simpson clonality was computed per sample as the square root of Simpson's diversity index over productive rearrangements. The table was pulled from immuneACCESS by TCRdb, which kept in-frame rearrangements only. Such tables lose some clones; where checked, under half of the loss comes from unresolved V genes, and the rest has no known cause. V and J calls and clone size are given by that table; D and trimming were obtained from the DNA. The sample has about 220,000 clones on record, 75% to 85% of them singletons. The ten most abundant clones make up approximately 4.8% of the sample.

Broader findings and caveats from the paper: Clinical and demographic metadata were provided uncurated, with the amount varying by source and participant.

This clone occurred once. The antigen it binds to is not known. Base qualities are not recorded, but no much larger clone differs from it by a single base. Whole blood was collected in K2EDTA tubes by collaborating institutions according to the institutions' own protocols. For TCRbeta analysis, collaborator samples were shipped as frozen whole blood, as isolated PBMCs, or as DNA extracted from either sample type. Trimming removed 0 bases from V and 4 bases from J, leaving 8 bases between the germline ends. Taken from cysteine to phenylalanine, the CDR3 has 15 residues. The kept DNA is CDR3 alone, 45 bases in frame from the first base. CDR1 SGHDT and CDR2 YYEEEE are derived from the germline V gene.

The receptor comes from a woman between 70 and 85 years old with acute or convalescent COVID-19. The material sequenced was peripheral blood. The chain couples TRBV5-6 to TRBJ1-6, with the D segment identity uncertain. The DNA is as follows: TGTGCCAGCAGCTTGGAACAGAGATATAATTCACCCCTCCACTTT. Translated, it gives CASSLEQRYNSPLHF.